Following are 32 T cell receptor beta chains from one sample sequenced in a study of cytomegalovirus exposure and HLA in healthy donors. With 60 Vbeta and 13 Jbeta primers, the PCR was carried out. Assay: immunoSEQ multiplex PCR; the TCRdb copy retains only in-frame clones and omits some. The sample contains about 160,000 clones, around 84% of which appear only once. The specimen was PBMCs. The receptor source for this set is a man between 18 and 29 years old in good health and CMV-seronegative.

The chain links TRBV9 to TRBJ2-1, with TRBD1 matching 12 bases. CDR3 length: 15 amino acids. Trimming removed 3 bases from V and 9 bases from J; junction bases left unmatched: 7. In germline, CDR1 is SGDLS, CDR2 YYNGEE. The CDR3 is CASSAEGTGGGEQFF. The CDR3 nucleotides are TGTGCCAGCAGCGCGGAGGGGACAGGGGGCGGTGAGCAGTTCTTC.

V and J are TRBV4-1 and TRBJ2-5, with 8 bases matching TRBD1. Unmatched junction bases numbered 5, after V lost 4 bases and J lost 1 base. The germline V gene has CDR1 MGHRA and CDR2 YSYEKL. This CDR3 is 15 amino acids long. The CDR3 is CASSRPGQAQETQYF. CDR3 sequence (DNA): TGCGCCAGCAGCCGACCGGGACAGGCCCAAGAGACCCAGTACTTC.

The chain carries TRBV19 and TRBJ2-7; 12 bases fit TRBD1. Trimming took 5 bases from V and 4 from J; bases not matched to a gene: 12. The CDR3 sequence is 17 residues long. CDR1 and CDR2 from the germline V gene are LNHDA and SQIVND (reference sequence). Here the CDR3 reads CASSATRRDRGPYEQYF. The DNA of the CDR3 is TGTGCCAGTAGTGCAACCCGCCGGGACAGGGGGCCGTACGAGCAGTACTTC.

This clone was recorded only once. A junction end diverges from the germline sequence, so it may reflect a read error. CDR3: CSSSPGQYEQYF. CDR3 nucleotide sequence: TGTTCCAGCAGTCCCGGACAGTACGAGCAGTACTTC. The rearrangement joins TRBV7-9 to TRBJ2-7; D perhaps matches TRBD1 (6 bases). This CDR3 spans 12 amino acids. Germline CDR1 SEHNR, CDR2 FQNEAQ (reference sequence).

The rearrangement uses TRBV19 and TRBJ2-7; 8 bases match TRBD1. Germline trimming cut 5 bases from V and 0 bases from J; bases unmatched to any gene: 6. The CDR3 has 15 amino acids. The germline CDR1 and CDR2 sequences are LNHDA and SQIVND (reference sequence). The CDR3, as DNA: TGTGCCAGTAGTCCCGGACAGGGCCACTCCTACGAGCAGTACTTC. Encoded protein: CASSPGQGHSYEQYF.

The CDR3 loop is CASSLGLAVVNEQFF. The CDR3 DNA reads TGCGCCAGCAGCTTGGGACTAGCGGTGGTTAATGAGCAGTTCTTC. The chain employs TRBV5-1 and TRBJ2-1, with 9 bases that match TRBD2. Germline CDR1 is SGHRS and CDR2 is YFSETQ. The CDR3 length is 15 residues. Germline trimming cut 0 bases from V and 7 bases from J; bases unmatched to any gene: 5.

In DNA, the CDR3 is TGTGCCAGCAGTTCCCTCGGCGGGAACAATGAGCAGTTCTTC. Protein: CASSSLGGNNEQFF. The rearrangement links TRBV6-5 to TRBJ2-1; tentative D call: TRBD2 (6 bases). With 4 bases removed from V and 5 bases from J, the gap between germline ends came to 12 bases. This CDR3 comprises 14 residues. Germline values: CDR1 MNHEY, CDR2 SVGAGI.

The rearrangement joins TRBV6-6 to TRBJ2-7, with D possibly TRBD1 on 6 matching bases. This CDR3 is built from 12 residues. The ends were cut back, 2 bases at V and 6 bases at J, with 8 bases in the middle. The germline gives CDR1 MNHNY, CDR2 SVGAGI (reference sequence). As DNA, the CDR3 is TGTGCCAGCAGTTACGGACAGTCCGAGCAGTACTTC. Translated, it gives CASSYGQSEQYF.

This chain joins TRBV5-5 and TRBJ2-7; possible D gene TRBD2, 6 bases. This CDR3 region has 14 residues. CDR1 and CDR2 from the germline V gene are SGHKS and YYEKEE (reference sequence). The V end was cut by 0 bases, the J end by 3 bases, with 10 bases between. The CDR3 nucleotides read TGTGCCAGCAGCTTGGCACCGGAGGGCTACGAGCAGTACTTC. It yields the protein CASSLAPEGYEQYF.

As for this clone: Distinct nucleotide sequences in the sample also encode this CDR3. V gene TRBV18 combines with J gene TRBJ2-7; 10 nucleotides align to TRBD1. The CDR3 is 14 residues long. V trimming: 3 bases; J trimming: 3 bases; junction bases outside the gene matches: 2. The germline gives CDR1 KGHSH, CDR2 LQKENI. In DNA form, the CDR3 reads TGTGCCAGCTCACCGGGGACAGGGGACTACGAGCAGTACTTC. This gives the protein CASSPGTGDYEQYF.

This clone was observed a handful of times. The DNA for the CDR3 is TGTGCCAGCAGCTGGGGGACAGGGGGCGATGAGCAGTTCTTC. Its protein product is CASSWGTGGDEQFF. The rearrangement joins TRBV5-4 to TRBJ2-1, with 12 bases identical to TRBD1. This CDR3 region has 14 residues. Germline V CDR1 and CDR2: SGHNT, YYREEE (reference sequence). The trim removed 3 bases at V and 8 bases at J, leaving 3 bases unmatched.

This clone occurred once. The chain employs TRBV2 and TRBJ2-5, with 7 bases fitting TRBD1. Looked up from germline, CDR1 is SNHLY and CDR2 is FYNNEI. Trimming cost V 4 bases and J 2 bases; bases outside gene matches: 1. The CDR3 loop spans 13 amino acids. The CDR3 region is CASSGTGQETQYF. The CDR3 coding sequence is TGTGCCAGCAGTGGGACAGGTCAAGAGACCCAGTACTTC. The complete variable domain, with remaining parts taken from reference TRBV2 and TRBJ2-5, reads EPEVTQTPSHQVTQMGQEVILRCVPISNHLYFYWYRQILGQKVEFLVSFYNNEISEKSEIFDDQFSVERPDGSNFTLKIRSTKLEDSAMYFCASSGTGQETQYFGPGTRLLVL.

The V call is TRBV5-4, the J call TRBJ2-2; TRBD1 is a possible D gene (6 bases). Germline-derived CDR1 and CDR2 are SGHNT and YYREEE (reference sequence). V lost 5 bases and J lost 4, with 9 bases in between. CDR3 size: 13 residues. CDR3 in DNA: TGTGCCAGCAGGGCGGACAGCACCGGGGAGCTGTTTTTT. Protein sequence: CASRADSTGELFF.

The rearrangement joins TRBV11-2 to TRBJ2-3; no firm D call. The CDR3 has 15 amino acids. Germline CDR1 and CDR2: SGHAT and FQNNGV. V was shortened by 2 bases and J by 0 bases, with 9 bases between the two germline ends. CDR3 sequence: CASSLLGSSTDTQYF. For the CDR3, the DNA is TGTGCCAGCAGCTTACTGGGCTCTAGCACAGATACGCAGTATTTT.

Of note for this clone: The germline gene is not matched at one end of the junction; a read error may be the cause. The J gene is TRBJ2-7, the V gene TRBV7-9; 12 bases are shared with TRBD2. Germline lookup yields CDR1 SEHNR and CDR2 FQNEAQ (reference sequence). The CDR3 consists of 15 residues. The CDR3 loop reads CSSSLGASGRAEQYF. The CDR3 DNA reads TGTTCCAGCAGCTTAGGGGCTAGCGGGAGGGCCGAGCAGTACTTC.

This chain joins TRBV19 and TRBJ1-5; the D gene is possibly TRBD1 (6 bases). V shed 5 bases and J shed 0 bases, with 11 bases lying between them. CDR3 size: 15 residues. CDR1 LNHDA and CDR2 SQIVND come from the germline V gene (reference sequence). CDR3 DNA sequence: TGTGCCAGTAGTCCGACAGGATTTAGCAATCAGCCCCAGCATTTT. Translating it yields CASSPTGFSNQPQHF.

The chain uses TRBV5-4 and TRBJ2-3; 10 bases fit TRBD2. The J segment lost 0 bases and the V segment lost 6 bases, leaving 4 bases of the junction unmatched. Germline V gene sequence: CDR1 SGHNT, CDR2 YYREEE (reference sequence). The CDR3 has 15 residues. In DNA form, the CDR3 reads TGTGCCAGCACTTCTAGCGGGGGAAGCACAGATACGCAGTATTTT. The encoded protein is CASTSSGGSTDTQYF.

The chain employs TRBV5-1 and TRBJ2-1; D perhaps matches TRBD2 (6 bases). The CDR3 consists of 17 residues. Trimming removed 3 bases at V and 0 bases at J, with 16 bases between. Per the germline V gene, CDR1 is SGHRS and CDR2 is YFSETQ. In nucleotides, the CDR3 is TGCGCCAGCAGCTCTAGGCCCGGGGGAGCCTCCTACAATGAGCAGTTCTTC. Its protein is CASSSRPGGASYNEQFF.

The chain's CDR3 is CASGRTTGEPNQPQHF. DNA for the CDR3: TGTGCCAGTGGTAGGACAACAGGAGAACCGAATCAGCCCCAGCATTTT. The V call is TRBV19, the J call TRBJ1-5; maybe TRBD1 (5 bases). With 8 bases removed from V and 4 bases from J, the gap between germline ends came to 21 bases. Germline loops: CDR1 LNHDA, CDR2 SQIVND (reference sequence). The CDR3 totals 16 residues.

The chain has TRBV28 and TRBJ2-5; 13 bases fit TRBD2. Germline V gene data show CDR1 as MDHEN and CDR2 as SYDVKM. This CDR3 has 17 amino acids. V lost 5 bases, J lost 0 bases, and 6 bases stayed unmatched. CDR3 sequence: CASSLSGLAGNQETQYF. CDR3 bases: TGTGCCAGCAGTCTATCGGGACTAGCGGGGAACCAAGAGACCCAGTACTTC.

Concerning this clone: The same CDR3 can be traced to other DNA sequences in this sample. The chain recombines TRBV27 with TRBJ2-5; no clear D. Trimming took off 5 bases at V and 5 bases at J, with 12 bases between the two ends. In germline, CDR1 is MNHEY, CDR2 SMNVEV (reference sequence). The CDR3 covers 13 residues. The CDR3 coding sequence is TGTGCCAGCAGTAGTCACCCTAAGGAGACCCAGTACTTC. It is translated as CASSSHPKETQYF.

The chain combines TRBV6-6 with TRBJ1-5; 9 nucleotides align to TRBD1. The length of the CDR3 is 15 residues. Germline lookup yields CDR1 MNHNY and CDR2 SVGAGI (reference sequence). The V and J ends lost 6 bases and 7 bases, in that order; junction bases with no gene match: 10. CDR3 nucleotide sequence: TGTGCCAGCAGCCACGCGGGACAGGGAGGACAGCCCCAGCATTTT. The encoded protein is CASSHAGQGGQPQHF.

The chain joins TRBV20-1 to TRBJ2-2, with D hard to call. Per germline, CDR1 DFQATT and CDR2 SNEGSKA (reference sequence). Trimming took off 6 bases at V and 5 bases at J, with 7 bases between the two ends. This CDR3 region has 11 residues. The CDR3 here is CSASLTGELFF. DNA of the CDR3: TGCAGTGCCTCGTTGACCGGGGAGCTGTTTTTT.

The chain combines TRBV7-2 with TRBJ2-7, with TRBD2 identical over 9 bases. The CDR3 sequence is 14 residues long. Germline CDR1 reads SGHTA; CDR2 reads FQGNSA. Trimming cost V 3 bases and J 2 bases; bases outside gene matches: 2. CDR3 sequence (DNA): TGTGCCAGCAGCTTTGGCGGGGGGGCCTACGAGCAGTACTTC. The encoded protein is CASSFGGGAYEQYF.

This clone appeared a few times. The V call is TRBV6-1, the J call TRBJ1-6; possible D gene TRBD1, 6 bases. CDR1 and CDR2 from the germline V gene are MNHNS and SASEGT. The CDR3 sequence is 12 residues long. Trimming cost V 6 bases and J 9 bases, with 9 bases left between them. The CDR3 DNA reads TGTGCCAGCAGCTCACAGGGTTCACCCCTCCACTTT. It yields the protein CASSSQGSPLHF.

The V call is TRBV5-1, the J call TRBJ1-2; maybe TRBD1 (5 bases). CDR1 and CDR2 (germline): SGHRS, YFSETQ. The CDR3 consists of 16 residues. Trimming shortened V by 0 bases and J by 0 bases, and 12 bases separated the two germline ends. Here the CDR3 DNA reads TGCGCCAGCAGCTTGGATCAGGGCCCGCCTAACTATGGCTACACCTTC. It codes for CASSLDQGPPNYGYTF.

This chain links TRBV6-5 with TRBJ1-1, with D perhaps TRBD1 (6 bases). Germline CDR1 and CDR2: MNHEY and SVGAGI. This CDR3 region has 15 residues. V was clipped by 5 bases and J by 3 bases, with 16 bases between them. The CDR3: CASSQQGRGHTEAFF. CDR3 DNA: TGTGCCAGCAGTCAACAGGGTCGGGGTCACACTGAAGCTTTCTTT.

This sequence joins TRBV2 and TRBJ1-2, with a possible D match to TRBD1 (5 bases). The CDR3 has 15 residues. V lost 6 bases and J lost 1, with 15 bases in between. The germline V gene encodes CDR1 SNHLY and CDR2 FYNNEI. Written as DNA, the CDR3 is TGTGCCAGCAGGAAAGCTACGGGGGTTAACTATGGCTACACCTTC. Its protein is CASRKATGVNYGYTF.

The chain links TRBV2 to TRBJ2-3; D is perhaps TRBD2 (6 bases). Trimming removed 2 bases at V and 11 bases at J, with 20 bases between. This CDR3 region has 15 residues. Germline CDR1 is SNHLY and CDR2 is FYNNEI. DNA of the CDR3: TGTGCCAGCAGTGAACTGGAGGAGGGAAGCATTGGGCAGTATTTT. Translating it yields CASSELEEGSIGQYF. The full variable domain, rest sourced from reference TRBV2 and TRBJ2-3, is EPEVTQTPSHQVTQMGQEVILRCVPISNHLYFYWYRQILGQKVEFLVSFYNNEISEKSEIFDDQFSVERPDGSNFTLKIRSTKLEDSAMYFCASSELEEGSIGQYFGPGTRLTVL.

The rearrangement uses TRBV5-1 and TRBJ2-1; 8 bases match TRBD2. This CDR3 region has 17 residues. V lost 0 bases to trimming and J lost 2 bases; unmatched junction nucleotides: 7. Germline V CDR1 and CDR2: SGHRS, YFSETQ. CDR3 in amino acids: CASSLASGGVTYNEQFF. CDR3 nucleotides: TGCGCCAGCAGCTTGGCCTCCGGGGGGGTGACCTACAATGAGCAGTTCTTC.

Concerning this clone itself: One junction end does not reproduce the germline sequence, and a read error may be involved. The gene calls are TRBV7-9 and TRBJ2-2; 11 positions agree with TRBD1. The V gene's germline CDR1 is SEHNR and CDR2 FQNEAQ (reference sequence). The CDR3 has 16 amino acids. CDR3 region: CSSNFRTGGAAGELFF. The CDR3 DNA reads TGTTCCAGCAACTTTCGGACAGGGGGCGCAGCCGGGGAGCTGTTTTTT.

The chain uses TRBV27 and TRBJ2-7, with 7 bases matching TRBD1. Per the germline V gene, CDR1 is MNHEY and CDR2 is SMNVEV (reference sequence). The V segment lost 0 bases and the J segment 4 bases; nucleotides outside the gene matches: 6. This CDR3 region has 15 residues. The CDR3 protein is CASSLSWQGEYEQYF. The DNA for the CDR3 is TGTGCCAGCAGTTTATCGTGGCAGGGGGAATACGAGCAGTACTTC.